The sequence of this TCR beta chain was determined in a study of T cells in Graves' hyperthyroidism and ophthalmopathy. Study background: Peripheral blood specimens were obtained at initial diagnosis, prior to any treatment.

These patients, aged 18 to 65, had recently diagnosed hyperthyroidism lasting under 2 months. A patient was excluded if there was uncontrolled infection, other autoimmune disease, pregnancy or lactation. V gave up 3 bases and J gave up 5 bases, with 13 bases separating them. There are 14 residues in the CDR3. Germline values: CDR1 KGHSH, CDR2 LQKENI. Whole-study results and caveats: The blood repertoire included most of the expanded thyroid clonotypes above 0.001.

This clonotype has just one count. Its antigen is still unknown. Amplified regions were TCR beta CDR3 sequences from RNA transcripts. The primer set for the first-round RT-PCR of the TCR CDR3 was HTBI. TCRdb processed the multiplex PCR reads anew with MiXCR; each CDR3 protein has one entry. This repertoire shows 550,000 to 800,000 distinct CDR3 sequences, roughly 17% found once; its top ten account for around a sixth. The chain carries TRBV18 and TRBJ2-5; D is perhaps TRBD2 (6 bases). The sequenced sample was blood. The TCR originated in a man aged 50 to 60 with Graves' hyperthyroidism. Here the CDR3 DNA reads TGTGCCAGCTCACCCGTGGGGGAGGTGGAGACCCAGTACTTC. This sequence encodes CASSPVGEVETQYF.